This TCR beta chain was profiled in a study of cytomegalovirus exposure and HLA in healthy donors. PCR employed 60 Vbeta and 13 Jbeta primers. TCRdb's table, derived via immunoSEQ multiplex PCR, lists solely in-frame clones and lacks some. Among 150,000 to 250,000 clones listed, 70% to 80% were seen once. The junction had 9 bases not matched to a gene; V was cut back by 7 bases and J by 6 bases. The CDR3 has 14 residues. CDR1 MNHNY and CDR2 SVGAGI come from the germline V gene (reference sequence). This clone was observed once. The V gene is TRBV6-6, the J gene TRBJ2-7, with 10 bases identical to TRBD1. The TCR sequence derives from a woman younger than 45 in good health and CMV-seropositive. The sequenced sample consisted of PBMCs. The CDR3 nucleotides read TGTGCCAGCATCTCCAGGGACAGGGGTAGCGAGCAGTACTTC. It codes for CASISRDRGSEQYF.